The rows below give T cell receptor beta chains drawn from one sample of a study of shared clonotypes between healthy human individuals. The protocol was immunoSEQ multiplex PCR, while the TCRdb copy is restricted to in-frame clones and leaves out a portion. This table has roughly 490,000 clones, 70% to 85% appearing once. The sample taken for sequencing was PBMCs. The receptors were gathered from a woman aged 40 to 55 in good health. Some clones in this sample may be carry-over from other donors' samples. Each CDR3 is given with its conserved first and last residue. The order of the fields is D gene, J gene, clone size, V gene, CDR3 protein, CDR3 DNA. The D gene is left open where the match is weak. Clone size is shown for a subset of rows, as once, few, many or a class of expanded clone.

d_gene: -
j_gene: TRBJ2-3
abundance: -
v_gene: TRBV2
CDR3aa: CASRKPGVTDTQYF
CDR3nt: TGTGCCAGCAGGAAACCGGGAGTCACAGATACGCAGTATTTT

d_gene: TRBD2
j_gene: TRBJ2-5
abundance: -
v_gene: TRBV4-2
CDR3aa: CASSQAEGAGETQYF
CDR3nt: TGTGCCAGCAGCCAAGCGGAAGGAGCGGGGGAGACCCAGTACTTC

d_gene: TRBD1
j_gene: TRBJ1-5
abundance: -
v_gene: TRBV19
CDR3aa: CASSIGGSRQGDQPQHF
CDR3nt: TGTGCCAGTAGTATAGGGGGAAGTCGACAGGGAGATCAGCCCCAGCATTTT

d_gene: TRBD1
j_gene: TRBJ1-2
abundance: few
v_gene: TRBV28
CDR3aa: CASRLQGVYGYTF
CDR3nt: TGTGCCAGCAGGCTACAGGGGGTCTATGGCTACACCTTC

d_gene: -
j_gene: TRBJ2-3
abundance: -
v_gene: TRBV2
CDR3aa: CASKLLGRTDTQYF
CDR3nt: TGTGCCAGCAAGTTATTAGGACGTACAGATACGCAGTATTTT

d_gene: -
j_gene: TRBJ2-1
abundance: -
v_gene: TRBV11-2
CDR3aa: CASRNTGNYNEQFF
CDR3nt: TGTGCCAGCAGGAACACAGGGAATTACAATGAGCAGTTCTTC

d_gene: -
j_gene: TRBJ1-5
abundance: -
v_gene: TRBV7-2
CDR3aa: CASSSEQPQHF
CDR3nt: TGTGCCAGCAGTTCGGAGCAGCCCCAGCATTTT

d_gene: -
j_gene: TRBJ1-4
abundance: once
v_gene: TRBV7-2
CDR3aa: CASSLDRVEKLFF
CDR3nt: TGTGCCAGCAGCTTAGACAGGGTTGAAAAACTGTTTTTT

d_gene: -
j_gene: TRBJ1-6
abundance: -
v_gene: TRBV29-1
CDR3aa: CSVGNDSPLHF
CDR3nt: TGCAGCGTTGGAAATGACTCACCCCTCCACTTT

d_gene: -
j_gene: TRBJ1-5
abundance: many
v_gene: TRBV6-4
CDR3aa: CASSATRHPGADNGNQPQHF
CDR3nt: TGTGCCAGCAGCGCCACTCGACACCCAGGGGCGGATAACGGCAATCAGCCCCAGCATTTT

d_gene: -
j_gene: TRBJ1-5
abundance: -
v_gene: TRBV18
CDR3aa: CASSPIGGGDGSQHF
CDR3nt: TGTGCCAGCTCACCAATCGGGGGGGGAGACGGGTCCCAGCATTTT

d_gene: TRBD1
j_gene: TRBJ1-5
abundance: -
v_gene: TRBV7-2
CDR3aa: CASSLNGQGQPQHF
CDR3nt: TGTGCCAGCAGCCTAAACGGACAGGGGCAGCCCCAGCATTTT

d_gene: TRBD1
j_gene: TRBJ2-3
abundance: -
v_gene: TRBV5-1
CDR3aa: CASSLEDRVTDTQYF
CDR3nt: TGCGCCAGCAGCTTGGAAGACAGGGTCACAGATACGCAGTATTTT

d_gene: TRBD1
j_gene: TRBJ2-7
abundance: few
v_gene: TRBV11-3
CDR3aa: CASSLDGDSEREQYF
CDR3nt: TGTGCCAGCAGCTTAGATGGGGACAGCGAGAGGGAGCAGTACTTC

d_gene: TRBD2
j_gene: TRBJ2-3
abundance: once
v_gene: TRBV2
CDR3aa: CASKREVGTDTQYF
CDR3nt: TGTGCCAGCAAGCGGGAGGTGGGGACAGATACGCAGTATTTT

d_gene: -
j_gene: TRBJ2-1
abundance: -
v_gene: TRBV4-3
CDR3aa: CASSRERFSYNEQFF
CDR3nt: TGCGCCAGCAGCCGGGAACGATTCTCCTACAATGAGCAGTTCTTC

d_gene: -
j_gene: TRBJ1-1
abundance: -
v_gene: TRBV19
CDR3aa: CASSRYSENTEAFF
CDR3nt: TGTGCCAGTAGTAGGTACAGCGAGAACACTGAAGCTTTCTTT

d_gene: TRBD1
j_gene: TRBJ1-1
abundance: -
v_gene: TRBV27
CDR3aa: CASSDRVTEAFF
CDR3nt: TGTGCCAGCAGTGACAGGGTCACTGAAGCTTTCTTT

d_gene: TRBD2
j_gene: TRBJ2-7
abundance: -
v_gene: TRBV29-1
CDR3aa: CSVGTSGGYEQYF
CDR3nt: TGCAGCGTCGGGACTAGCGGGGGCTACGAGCAGTACTTC

d_gene: -
j_gene: TRBJ1-2
abundance: -
v_gene: TRBV30
CDR3aa: CAWTPGAGNGYTF
CDR3nt: TGTGCCTGGACCCCTGGGGCAGGGAATGGCTACACCTTC

d_gene: -
j_gene: TRBJ1-4
abundance: -
v_gene: TRBV5-7
CDR3aa: CASSLGGKPNEKLFF
CDR3nt: TGTGCCAGCAGCTTGGGGGGGAAACCTAATGAAAAACTGTTTTTT

d_gene: TRBD2
j_gene: TRBJ2-2
abundance: -
v_gene: TRBV11-2
CDR3aa: CASSRTSGSTGELFF
CDR3nt: TGTGCCAGCAGCCGCACTAGCGGGAGTACCGGGGAGCTGTTTTTT

d_gene: -
j_gene: TRBJ1-4
abundance: once
v_gene: TRBV19
CDR3aa: CATTGRNNEKLFF
CDR3nt: TGTGCCACAACGGGGAGAAATAATGAAAAACTGTTTTTT

d_gene: TRBD1
j_gene: TRBJ2-3
abundance: -
v_gene: TRBV7-9
CDR3aa: CASSPDRGPDTQYF
CDR3nt: TGTGCCAGCAGCCCTGACAGGGGCCCAGATACGCAGTATTTT

d_gene: -
j_gene: TRBJ2-6
abundance: -
v_gene: TRBV28
CDR3aa: CASSFEGGGANVLTF
CDR3nt: TGTGCCAGCAGTTTCGAGGGGGGTGGGGCCAACGTCCTGACTTTC

d_gene: -
j_gene: TRBJ2-7
abundance: once
v_gene: TRBV5-1
CDR3aa: CASSLGRQPPTESSYEQYF
CDR3nt: TGCGCCAGCAGCTTGGGAAGGCAGCCCCCTACAGAGAGCTCCTACGAGCAGTACTTC

d_gene: TRBD1
j_gene: TRBJ2-3
abundance: -
v_gene: TRBV5-4
CDR3aa: CASSFGDRPLDTQYF
CDR3nt: TGTGCCAGCAGCTTTGGGGACAGGCCGTTAGATACGCAGTATTTT

d_gene: -
j_gene: TRBJ1-1
abundance: -
v_gene: TRBV27
CDR3aa: CASSPGHGEAFF
CDR3nt: TGTGCCAGCAGCCCGGGGCACGGTGAAGCTTTCTTT

d_gene: -
j_gene: TRBJ2-5
abundance: few
v_gene: TRBV9
CDR3aa: CASSVGQETQYF
CDR3nt: TGTGCCAGCAGCGTAGGCCAAGAGACCCAGTACTTC

d_gene: -
j_gene: TRBJ1-1
abundance: -
v_gene: TRBV19
CDR3aa: CASSTRDHKRKPYTEAFF
CDR3nt: TGTGCCAGTAGTACCCGGGACCACAAAAGGAAGCCCTACACTGAAGCTTTCTTT

d_gene: TRBD2
j_gene: TRBJ2-1
abundance: -
v_gene: TRBV5-6
CDR3aa: CASSPGGSYNEQFF
CDR3nt: TGTGCCAGCAGCCCGGGGGGCTCCTACAATGAGCAGTTCTTC

d_gene: TRBD2
j_gene: TRBJ2-1
abundance: few
v_gene: TRBV6-1
CDR3aa: CASSEGTSGSDEQFF
CDR3nt: TGTGCCAGCAGTGAAGGGACTAGCGGGAGTGATGAGCAGTTCTTC

d_gene: -
j_gene: TRBJ1-1
abundance: -
v_gene: TRBV25-1
CDR3aa: CASSPTGGRYTEAFF
CDR3nt: TGTGCCAGCAGTCCCACTGGGGGGAGGTACACTGAAGCTTTCTTT

d_gene: -
j_gene: TRBJ2-1
abundance: -
v_gene: TRBV20-1
CDR3aa: CSALGVSEQFF
CDR3nt: TGCAGTGCATTGGGCGTCAGCGAGCAGTTCTTC

d_gene: TRBD1
j_gene: TRBJ1-5
abundance: -
v_gene: TRBV30
CDR3aa: CAWSPRGREPQHF
CDR3nt: TGTGCCTGGAGCCCCAGGGGGCGGGAGCCCCAGCATTTT

d_gene: TRBD1
j_gene: TRBJ1-4
abundance: -
v_gene: TRBV7-2
CDR3aa: CASSLGPFHQGGGEKLFF
CDR3nt: TGTGCCAGCAGCTTAGGCCCTTTTCATCAGGGGGGAGGTGAAAAACTGTTTTTT

d_gene: -
j_gene: TRBJ2-7
abundance: -
v_gene: TRBV27
CDR3aa: CASKPVVRSYEQYF
CDR3nt: TGTGCCAGCAAACCGGTGGTCCGCTCCTACGAGCAGTACTTC

d_gene: -
j_gene: TRBJ2-1
abundance: -
v_gene: TRBV4-1
CDR3aa: CASSQEVGSYNEQFF
CDR3nt: TGCGCCAGCAGCCAAGAAGTAGGCTCCTACAATGAGCAGTTCTTC

d_gene: -
j_gene: TRBJ2-7
abundance: few
v_gene: TRBV6-5
CDR3aa: CASSYSKSRSRYEQYF
CDR3nt: TGTGCCAGCAGTTACTCGAAATCCAGGTCGCGGTACGAGCAGTACTTC

d_gene: TRBD1
j_gene: TRBJ1-2
abundance: -
v_gene: TRBV5-4
CDR3aa: CASSLTQGAYRGYTF
CDR3nt: TGTGCCAGCAGCTTGACGCAGGGGGCTTACCGGGGCTACACCTTC

d_gene: -
j_gene: TRBJ1-1
abundance: -
v_gene: TRBV5-1
CDR3aa: CASSRVGNTEAFF
CDR3nt: TGCGCCAGCAGCAGGGTGGGGAACACTGAAGCTTTCTTT

d_gene: -
j_gene: TRBJ1-1
abundance: -
v_gene: TRBV14
CDR3aa: CASSPVGVWSTEAFF
CDR3nt: TGTGCCAGCAGCCCAGTTGGGGTCTGGAGCACTGAAGCTTTCTTT

d_gene: -
j_gene: TRBJ1-2
abundance: few
v_gene: TRBV12-5
CDR3aa: CASGRETGVYGYTF
CDR3nt: TGTGCTAGTGGTCGGGAAACGGGGGTTTATGGCTACACCTTC

d_gene: TRBD1
j_gene: TRBJ2-7
abundance: -
v_gene: TRBV28
CDR3aa: CASSLGQGPYEQYF
CDR3nt: TGTGCCAGCAGTTTAGGACAGGGTCCCTACGAGCAGTACTTC

d_gene: TRBD2
j_gene: TRBJ2-1
abundance: once
v_gene: TRBV11-2
CDR3aa: CASSRILAGGSNEQFF
CDR3nt: TGTGCCAGCAGCCGAATTCTAGCGGGAGGGAGCAATGAGCAGTTCTTC

d_gene: -
j_gene: TRBJ1-2
abundance: -
v_gene: TRBV6-5
CDR3aa: CASSLTFSNYGYTF
CDR3nt: TGTGCCAGCAGTTTAACGTTTTCTAACTATGGCTACACCTTC

d_gene: -
j_gene: TRBJ2-3
abundance: -
v_gene: TRBV4-3
CDR3aa: CASSQGLVSRDTQYF
CDR3nt: TGCGCCAGCAGCCAAGGACTAGTTTCCCGGGATACGCAGTATTTT

d_gene: TRBD2
j_gene: TRBJ2-1
abundance: -
v_gene: TRBV6-5
CDR3aa: CASIPSIAGNNEQFF
CDR3nt: TGTGCCAGCATACCCAGTATAGCGGGAAACAATGAGCAGTTCTTC

d_gene: -
j_gene: TRBJ1-6
abundance: -
v_gene: TRBV2
CDR3aa: CASKVPGTYSYNSPLHF
CDR3nt: TGTGCCAGCAAGGTCCCCGGGACATACTCCTATAATTCACCCCTCCACTTT

d_gene: -
j_gene: TRBJ2-2
abundance: -
v_gene: TRBV2
CDR3aa: CASSERGAAGTGELFF
CDR3nt: TGTGCCAGCAGTGAGAGAGGGGCAGCAGGCACCGGGGAGCTGTTTTTT

d_gene: -
j_gene: TRBJ2-7
abundance: -
v_gene: TRBV28
CDR3aa: CASSLGYYEQYF
CDR3nt: TGTGCCAGCAGTTTAGGGTACTACGAGCAGTACTTC

d_gene: -
j_gene: TRBJ1-1
abundance: -
v_gene: TRBV29-1
CDR3aa: CSVRYSSWGTEAFF
CDR3nt: TGCAGCGTCAGATACAGCAGCTGGGGCACTGAAGCTTTCTTT